The TCR beta chain under discussion was sequenced for a study of CD8 T cells in Susac syndrome. CDR3 length: 13 residues. The germline CDR1 and CDR2 sequences are DFQATT and SNEGSKA (reference sequence). V was trimmed by 4 bases and J by 6 bases, leaving 14 bases between them. Random hexamers were used to reverse transcribe about 0.45 to 1 ug of RNA. Each CDR3 protein gets one entry after TCRdb re-called the immunoSEQ multiplex PCR reads with MiXCR. The sample lists roughly 110,000 distinct CDR3 sequences; less than 95% were seen once. The sequenced sample consisted of CD8+ T cells from PBMCs. The clonotype comes from a human donor with Susac syndrome. V gene TRBV20-1 combines with J gene TRBJ2-3; D possibly uses TRBD1 or TRBD2 (5 bases each). The CDR3 sequence: CSATRRGHDTQYF. CDR3 coding DNA: TGCAGTGCTACCAGACGGGGCCACGATACGCAGTATTTT.